This T cell receptor (beta chain) was recorded in a study of beta chain features in type 1 diabetes. Every bit of the isolated RNA underwent reverse transcription, so sequencing read expressed TCRB transcripts. Data came from immunoSEQ multiplex PCR; TCRdb stores just in-frame clones and leaves some out. The table has more than 250,000 clones, over 20% seen once. Study-wide findings and caveats: Within each of all four CD4+ subsets, Type 1 diabetes patients had TCRB CDR3s that were moderately but significantly shorter.

Germline V gives CDR1 MRHNA, CDR2 SNTAGT. V lost 7 bases and J lost 6, with 15 bases in between. The CDR3 spans 13 residues. A few counts support this clone. Its specificity is not known. The chain carries TRBV6-4 and TRBJ1-1; possible D gene TRBD1, 5 bases. Sequencing was carried out using naive CD4+ T cells from blood. The receptor comes from a woman in her forties with type 1 diabetes. The CDR3 loop is CASTPWRGSEAFF. CDR3 nucleotide sequence: TGTGCCAGCACCCCTTGGAGGGGTTCTGAAGCTTTCTTT.